The 28 T cell receptor beta chains below come from one sample, sequenced in a study of OX40 agonist ivuxolimab in advanced cancers. Data came from immunoSEQ multiplex PCR; TCRdb stores just in-frame clones and leaves some out. The sample lists approximately 77,000 clones, approximately 80% occurring once. Sample: CD4+ or CD8+ T cells sorted from blood, taken in a trial of the OX40 agonist ivuxolimab. Receptor source: an adult with an advanced solid tumor such as melanoma, head and neck, liver or kidney cancer.

The rearrangement joins TRBV5-4 to TRBJ2-5, with D perhaps matching TRBD2 (6 bases). Germline assignment: CDR1 SGHNT and CDR2 YYREEE (reference sequence). This CDR3 is built from 13 residues. V lost 3 bases, J lost 4 bases, and 10 bases lay in between. The CDR3 protein is CASSYETRETQYF. The CDR3 DNA reads TGTGCCAGCAGCTACGAGACTAGAGAGACCCAGTACTTC.

This sequence joins TRBV6-5 and TRBJ2-7; D might be TRBD1 (5 bases). The CDR3 covers 16 residues. The ends were cut back, 4 bases at V and 2 bases at J, with 18 bases in the middle. CDR1 MNHEY and CDR2 SVGAGI come from the germline V gene. CDR3 region: CASSSLTGSKAYEQYF. The DNA of the CDR3 is TGTGCCAGCAGTTCCCTAACAGGAAGTAAAGCCTACGAGCAGTACTTC.

The rearrangement uses TRBV5-1 and TRBJ2-7, with TRBD2 matching over 11 bases. The junction had 10 bases not matched to a gene; V was cut back by 7 bases and J by 4 bases. Germline values: CDR1 SGHRS, CDR2 YFSETQ. This CDR3 contains 15 residues. Written as DNA, the CDR3 is TGCGCCAGCCACCACCCCCCTAGCGGGGGGTACGAGCAGTACTTC. This sequence encodes CASHHPPSGGYEQYF.

J is TRBJ1-2 and V is TRBV7-2; 8 nucleotides match TRBD1. The CDR3 contains 14 residues. The J segment lost 3 bases and the V segment lost 5 bases, leaving 5 bases of the junction unmatched. Germline V gene data show CDR1 as SGHTA and CDR2 as FQGNSA. The CDR3 here is CASSPPDRDYGYTF. For the CDR3, the DNA is TGTGCCAGCAGCCCACCGGACAGGGACTATGGCTACACCTTC.

The chain employs TRBV29-1 and TRBJ2-3; 8 nucleotides agree with TRBD1. This CDR3 is built from 14 residues. Germline trimming cut 5 bases from V and 0 bases from J; bases unmatched to any gene: 4. In germline, CDR1 is SQVTM, CDR2 ANQGSEA. The CDR3 DNA sequence: TGCAGCGTTTCGACAGGGGCGAGCACAGATACGCAGTATTTT. Its protein product is CSVSTGASTDTQYF.

There are a few counts of this clone. The chain combines TRBV6-6 with TRBJ1-4; the match to TRBD1 covers 7 bases. Germline trimming cut 5 bases from V and 12 bases from J; bases unmatched to any gene: 3. The CDR3 extends over 11 amino acids. CDR1 MNHNY and CDR2 SVGAGI come from the germline V gene (reference sequence). CDR3 loop: CASSRQGQLFF. CDR3 sequence (DNA): TGTGCCAGCAGTCGACAGGGTCAACTGTTTTTT.

The chain employs TRBV10-3 and TRBJ2-7; 7 bases align to TRBD1. The V segment lost 4 bases and the J segment 4 bases; nucleotides outside the gene matches: 4. The CDR3 is 13 amino acids. Germline lookup yields CDR1 ENHRY and CDR2 SYGVKD. The CDR3 bases are TGTGCCATCAGTGGAGGGGGCGTGTACGAGCAGTACTTC. Translation: CAISGGGVYEQYF.

The rearrangement links TRBV5-1 to TRBJ1-6; a weak D match, TRBD1 (6 bases). The CDR3 is 14 residues long. V was clipped by 2 bases and J by 7 bases, with 10 bases between them. Germline values: CDR1 SGHRS, CDR2 YFSETQ. CDR3: CASSFGGGNSPLHF. CDR3 sequence (DNA): TGCGCCAGCAGCTTCGGGGGCGGGAATTCACCCCTCCACTTT.

DNA for the CDR3: TGTGCCAGCAGTTTAAAATCCCCAGGGGAGGGCTCCTACGAGCAGTACTTC. Its protein is CASSLKSPGEGSYEQYF. The V call is TRBV27, the J call TRBJ2-7, with D maybe TRBD2 (7 bases). The germline V gene encodes CDR1 MNHEY and CDR2 SMNVEV (reference sequence). CDR3 length: 17 amino acids. Trimming cost V 2 bases and J 0 bases, with 17 bases left between them.

The chain is built from TRBV4-2 and TRBJ1-2; possible D gene TRBD1, 5 bases. CDR1 is LGHNA, CDR2 YNFKEQ, per germline. The CDR3 is 14 amino acids. The V end lost 0 bases, the J end lost 8 bases, and 13 bases lay between the germline ends. CDR3 DNA: TGTGCCAGCAGCCAAGATGCGGGGCCGGGCGGCTACACCTTC. Translation: CASSQDAGPGGYTF.

The chain links TRBV5-1 to TRBJ2-1; 10 bases map to TRBD1. Per the germline V gene, CDR1 is SGHRS and CDR2 is YFSETQ. The CDR3 contains 18 residues. V shed 4 bases, J shed 0 bases, and the junction held 10 bases outside the gene matches. The CDR3 region is CASSPKRDRGSSYNEQFF. The DNA of the CDR3 is TGCGCCAGCAGCCCAAAAAGGGACAGGGGAAGCTCCTACAATGAGCAGTTCTTC.

The chain combines TRBV28 with TRBJ1-4; D possibly corresponds to TRBD1 (6 bases). Germline CDR1 and CDR2: MDHEN and SYDVKM. CDR3 length: 15 amino acids. V was clipped by 5 bases and J by 8 bases, with 18 bases between them. DNA for the CDR3: TGTGCCAGCAGTACGCCCCAGGGGTTTATGGAAAAACTGTTTTTT. Translated: CASSTPQGFMEKLFF.

J is TRBJ2-3 and V is TRBV5-1; D call uncertain. Deletions cut 0 bases from V and 0 bases from J, with 8 bases between. Germline values: CDR1 SGHRS, CDR2 YFSETQ. The CDR3 is 15 residues long. CDR3 sequence (DNA): TGCGCCAGCAGCTTGGGTGGAAAAAGCACAGATACGCAGTATTTT. Residues: CASSLGGKSTDTQYF.

V is TRBV7-2 and J is TRBJ2-3; D possibly corresponds to TRBD1 (5 bases). The CDR3 runs to 12 residues. CDR1 SGHTA and CDR2 FQGNSA come from the germline V gene. Trimming removed 5 bases from V and 4 bases from J, with 7 bases in between. Here the CDR3 DNA reads TGTGCCAGCAGCCGACAGTCAGATACGCAGTATTTT. Protein sequence: CASSRQSDTQYF.

The chain carries TRBV28 and TRBJ1-2, with 12 bases identical to TRBD1. The CDR3 is 14 amino acids. Germline CDR1 is MDHEN and CDR2 is SYDVKM. The junction had 5 bases not matched to a gene; V was cut back by 6 bases and J by 6 bases. The CDR3 loop is CASRGQGATNGYTF. The CDR3, as DNA: TGTGCCAGCAGGGGACAGGGGGCGACTAATGGCTACACCTTC.

The chain joins TRBV5-5 to TRBJ2-3; no definite D call. The CDR3 spans 15 residues. CDR1 and CDR2 from the germline V gene are SGHKS and YYEKEE (reference sequence). Deletions cut 0 bases from V and 2 bases from J, with 10 bases between. The CDR3 DNA follows: TGTGCCAGCAGCTTGGCTCCCTCTACCACAGATACGCAGTATTTT. Translated, it gives CASSLAPSTTDTQYF.

The CDR3 region has the DNA TGTGCCAGCAGCGTAGACTGGGCCACTAATGAAAAACTGTTTTTT. Protein sequence: CASSVDWATNEKLFF. The J gene is TRBJ1-4, the V gene TRBV9; D remains unclear. Looked up from germline, CDR1 is SGDLS and CDR2 is YYNGEE. The V end lost 0 bases, the J end lost 2 bases, and 8 bases lay between the germline ends. This CDR3 is 15 amino acids long.

The gene calls are TRBV6-1 and TRBJ1-1; possibly TRBD1 for D (5 bases). This CDR3 has 15 amino acids. Trimming took off 3 bases at V and 1 base at J, with 12 bases between the two ends. Germline-derived CDR1 and CDR2 are MNHNS and SASEGT. In DNA form, the CDR3 reads TGTGCCAGCAGTGATGCAGGGCTCGCGAACACTGAAGCTTTCTTT. It encodes CASSDAGLANTEAFF.

This clone was seen ten or more times. This chain connects TRBV30 to TRBJ1-3; unclear D gene. CDR1 and CDR2 (germline): GTSNPN, SVGIG (reference sequence). CDR3 size: 13 residues. Between the trimmed V and J ends, which lost 2 bases and 4 bases, there was a span of 9 bases. CDR3 sequence: CAWSQTGGNTIYF. The CDR3 DNA is TGTGCCTGGAGTCAGACCGGAGGAAACACCATATATTTT. The complete variable domain, with remaining parts taken from reference TRBV30 and TRBJ1-3, reads SQTIHQWPATLVQPVGSPLSLECTVEGTSNPNLYWYRQAAGRGLQLLFYSVGIGQISSEVPQNLSASRPQDRQFILSSKKLLLSDSGFYLCAWSQTGGNTIYFGEGSWLTVV.

The sample holds one count of this clone. The chain recombines TRBV10-3 with TRBJ2-7; 8 bases match TRBD2. The CDR3 has 13 residues. The germline V gene has CDR1 ENHRY and CDR2 SYGVKD. After removal of 7 bases from V and 6 bases from J, the junction contained 8 bases not matched to a gene. CDR3 residues: CAIKDYTSGEQYF. Here the CDR3 DNA reads TGTGCCATCAAAGATTATACTAGCGGCGAGCAGTACTTC.

The chain has TRBV2 and TRBJ2-3, with 9 bases fitting TRBD1. In germline, CDR1 is SNHLY, CDR2 FYNNEI. The J segment lost 4 bases and the V segment lost 0 bases, leaving 11 bases of the junction unmatched. This CDR3 has 18 residues. In DNA, the CDR3 is TGTGCCAGCAGTGAAGCGGGGACAGGGCAGGCCAGGCCAGATACGCAGTATTTT. Protein sequence: CASSEAGTGQARPDTQYF.

The J gene is TRBJ1-4, the V gene TRBV18; no clear D. CDR3 size: 16 residues. Trimming stripped 6 bases from V and 3 bases from J, with 17 bases between. The V gene's germline CDR1 is KGHSH and CDR2 LQKENI. CDR3 region: CASSLTTDLPNEKLFF. The CDR3 nucleotides are TGTGCCAGCTCTCTTACCACCGACCTCCCTAATGAAAAACTGTTTTTT.

This chain connects TRBV18 to TRBJ2-5; possible D gene TRBD1, 5 bases. This CDR3 comprises 15 residues. CDR1 and CDR2 from the germline V gene are KGHSH and LQKENI. Trimming removed 0 bases at V and 2 bases at J, with 10 bases between. The CDR3 loop is CASSPPQGFQETQYF. CDR3 bases: TGTGCCAGCTCACCACCCCAGGGTTTTCAAGAGACCCAGTACTTC.

The V and J genes are TRBV7-2 and TRBJ2-6, with D perhaps being TRBD1 or TRBD2 (6 bases each). Trimming took 5 bases from V and 2 from J, leaving 13 bases between them. Germline loops: CDR1 SGHTA, CDR2 FQGNSA. This CDR3 contains 16 residues. CDR3 residues: CASSPEGGPGANVLTF. CDR3 DNA: TGTGCCAGCAGCCCCGAGGGGGGCCCTGGGGCCAACGTCCTGACTTTC.

The chain combines TRBV30 with TRBJ1-5, with 10 bases lining up with TRBD1. This CDR3 has 13 residues. Per germline, CDR1 GTSNPN and CDR2 SVGIG (reference sequence). V shed 2 bases and J 11 bases; nucleotides not matched to a gene: 6. CDR3 protein: CAWSRQGAEAQHF. The CDR3 DNA reads TGTGCCTGGAGTCGACAGGGGGCAGAGGCCCAGCATTTT.

This chain links TRBV6-6 with TRBJ1-1; possible D gene TRBD1, 5 bases. The germline CDR1 and CDR2 sequences are MNHNY and SVGAGI (reference sequence). Trimming stripped 8 bases from V and 6 bases from J, with 22 bases between. The CDR3 covers 15 residues. The CDR3 loop is CASGPGSQNWSEAFF. The CDR3, as DNA: TGTGCCAGCGGTCCAGGGAGCCAAAATTGGTCTGAAGCTTTCTTT.

The sample holds a few counts of this clone. The chain recombines TRBV14 with TRBJ1-1; no reliable D call. The germline V gene encodes CDR1 SGHDN and CDR2 FVKESK. Trimming pared 2 bases from V and 2 bases from J, leaving 6 bases between. This CDR3 has 13 amino acids. Here the CDR3 DNA reads TGTGCCAGCAGCCAACAACGAAACACTGAAGCTTTCTTT. It translates to CASSQQRNTEAFF.

The chain employs TRBV6-5 and TRBJ2-5; 7 nucleotides match TRBD1. The CDR3 has 15 amino acids. After removal of 6 bases from V and 10 bases from J, the junction contained 17 bases not matched to a gene. CDR1 is MNHEY, CDR2 SVGAGI, per germline. This CDR3 is CASRDTTGNHRGQYF. In nucleotides, the CDR3 is TGTGCCAGCAGGGACACGACAGGGAACCACCGAGGCCAGTACTTC.